Described below is a single T cell receptor beta chain sequence and its context. What it recognizes is unknown. The authors ran a second PCR of roughly 6 to 11 cycles using a sample-barcoded 5' primer and a J-beta primer mix. MiXCR was run by TCRdb on the 5' RACE reads, yielding one entry per CDR3 protein. Of some 1.4 million distinct CDR3 sequences listed, around 39% are singletons. This specimen comes from a study of blood T cells in healthy people across ages. Study-level points and caveats: Naive T cell percentage showed a strong correlation with the diversity of TCR beta.

At least 7 million PBMCs were isolated per sample. CDR1 and CDR2 from the germline V gene are LGHDT and YNNKEL (reference sequence). Trimming removed 0 bases from V and 3 bases from J; junction bases left unmatched: 8. The CDR3 is 17 residues long. This TCR was recovered from a woman aged 18-29 years in good health. Sequenced material: blood. This chain connects TRBV3-1 to TRBJ2-3; TRBD1 agrees at 8 bases. The CDR3: CASSQDLTGVKTDTQYF. CDR3 in DNA: TGTGCCAGCAGCCAAGATCTGACAGGGGTTAAAACAGATACGCAGTATTTT.